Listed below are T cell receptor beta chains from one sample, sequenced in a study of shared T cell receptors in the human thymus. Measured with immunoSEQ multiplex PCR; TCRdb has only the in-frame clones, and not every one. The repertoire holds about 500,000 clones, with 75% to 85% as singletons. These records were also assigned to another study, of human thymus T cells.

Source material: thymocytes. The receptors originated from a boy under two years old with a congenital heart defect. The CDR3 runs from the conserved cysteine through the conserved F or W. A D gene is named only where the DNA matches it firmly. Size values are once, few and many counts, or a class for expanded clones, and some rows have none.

TGTGCCAGCAGTTCCCAACGACAGTTGTGGGACACTGAAGCTTTCTTT	CASSSQRQLWDTEAFF	TRBV6-5	TRBJ1-1	once	-
TGTGCAAGTCGCCCCGAACCGGGGCTAGCGGAGACATTCACAGATACGCAGTATTTT	CASRPEPGLAETFTDTQYF	TRBV12-2	TRBJ2-3	-	-
TGTGCCAGCAGACGAGGGACAGGCCACGAACCCTACGAGCAGTACTTC	CASRRGTGHEPYEQYF	TRBV7-9	TRBJ2-7	-	TRBD1
TGCGCCAGCAGCCAAGATATACGGGAGGGCCGTGAGACCCAGTACTTC	CASSQDIREGRETQYF	TRBV4-3	TRBJ2-5	-	TRBD2
TGTGCCAGCAGCTCGGGACTAGCGGGAGTCCTCACGAGTACAGATACGCAGTATTTT	CASSSGLAGVLTSTDTQYF	TRBV7-2	TRBJ2-3	-	TRBD2
TGTGCCAGCAGCGTAGACAGAGAGAACTCCGGGGAGCTGTTTTTT	CASSVDRENSGELFF	TRBV9	TRBJ2-2	-	-
TGTGCCAGCAGCTTAGCCCCCAAAGCGGGACAAAATGAGCAGTTCTTC	CASSLAPKAGQNEQFF	TRBV7-2	TRBJ2-1	-	-
TGTGCCAGCAGTTTATCGATGACAGACCAAAAAGAGACCCAGTACTTC	CASSLSMTDQKETQYF	TRBV27	TRBJ2-5	-	-
TGTGCCAGCAGCTTGGATCCAGGCCTTACTAGCGGGAGGGGGTACTACGAGCAGTACTTC	CASSLDPGLTSGRGYYEQYF	TRBV5-4	TRBJ2-7	-	TRBD2
TGTGCCAGCAGCTTAGCTCAGGGGGCGGACACCGGGGAGCTGTTTTTT	CASSLAQGADTGELFF	TRBV7-9	TRBJ2-2	-	TRBD1
TGTGCCAGCAGCTTAGCCAGCTACAATGAGCAGTTCTTC	CASSLASYNEQFF	TRBV11-3	TRBJ2-1	once	-
TGTGCCAGCAGCTTAGATCGGGGTAGCGGGAGCGAACCCTACGAGCAGTACTTC	CASSLDRGSGSEPYEQYF	TRBV11-3	TRBJ2-7	-	TRBD2
TGTGCCAGCAGTCCCGGAGGGGCCGGGACTAGCGGGAGGGGGGACGAGCAGTACTTC	CASSPGGAGTSGRGDEQYF	TRBV27	TRBJ2-7	-	TRBD2
TGTGCCAGTAGTATAATCCGGCAGGGAAAGCATGAAAAACTGTTTTTT	CASSIIRQGKHEKLFF	TRBV19	TRBJ1-4	-	-
TGTGCCTGGAGTCAGTGGGCGCAGGACGAGCAGTACTTC	CAWSQWAQDEQYF	TRBV30	TRBJ2-7	-	-
TGTGCCAGTAGTATCCACAGGGGGCGCAGGGAGACCCAGTACTTC	CASSIHRGRRETQYF	TRBV19	TRBJ2-5	-	TRBD1
TGTGCCAGCAGCTTGGCCAGACTAGCGGGAGTGACCTACGAGCAGTACTTC	CASSLARLAGVTYEQYF	TRBV5-6	TRBJ2-7	-	TRBD2